The clone carrying this TCR beta chain was seen at least ten times. As yet, its antigen is unknown. One entry per CDR3 protein, called by TCRdb with MiXCR from the 5' RACE reads. Counted here are 200,000 to 250,000 distinct CDR3 sequences, over 9% occurring once; the ten biggest clones make up about 3.8%. This sample is part of a study of T-cell memory formation after mild COVID-19. Overall study results and limits: A balance of CD4 and CD8 characterized clones contracting day 15 to 85, whereas later expanders leaned CD4+. Among clones peaking at day 37 in the second wave, SARS-CoV-2 specificity remained unconfirmed.

The length of the CDR3 is 14 residues. The germline V gene encodes CDR1 SGHRS and CDR2 YFSETQ. V was cut by 6 bases and J by 0 bases, with 9 bases left in between. V and J are TRBV5-1 and TRBJ2-2; a weak D match, TRBD1 (6 bases). The sequencing input was PBMCs or a T cell subset sorted from them (not recorded which). The TCR sequence derives from a man aged 18 to 30 who had mild COVID-19 (a few samples of this study predate the infection). Cell type and time point are not known. The CDR3 reads CASTQGTNTGELFF. The CDR3, as DNA: TGCGCCAGCACCCAGGGGACGAACACCGGGGAGCTGTTTTTT.